A single TCR beta chain is shown here with its context. Its target is unknown. Primers included in the PCR were 60 Vbeta and 13 Jbeta primers. Assay used: immunoSEQ multiplex PCR; TCRdb lists only in-frame clones, some missing. The sample gives 150,000 to 200,000 clones, more than 70% of which show up once; about 5% is in the top ten. CDR3 size: 14 residues. Germline assignment: CDR1 MNHEY and CDR2 SVGAGI. V lost 5 bases to trimming and J lost 4 bases, with 15 bases between them. This entry comes from a study of cytomegalovirus exposure and HLA in healthy donors. Study-wide background: From HLA-typed donors, an early data release held tens of millions of unique TCRs.

Study-wide findings and caveats: There were about 160 TCR beta chains listed as cytomegalovirus-associated. TCR beta sequences reportedly predicted the HLA-A and HLA-B alleles of most subjects accurately.

Input material: PBMCs. The chain is built from TRBV6-5 and TRBJ2-7, with a possible D match to TRBD2 (6 bases). The sequence was obtained from a woman in her forties or fifties in good health and CMV-seropositive. DNA for the CDR3: TGTGCCAGCAGTCGACGCGTCGGGGGATACGAGCAGTACTTC. Amino acids: CASSRRVGGYEQYF.